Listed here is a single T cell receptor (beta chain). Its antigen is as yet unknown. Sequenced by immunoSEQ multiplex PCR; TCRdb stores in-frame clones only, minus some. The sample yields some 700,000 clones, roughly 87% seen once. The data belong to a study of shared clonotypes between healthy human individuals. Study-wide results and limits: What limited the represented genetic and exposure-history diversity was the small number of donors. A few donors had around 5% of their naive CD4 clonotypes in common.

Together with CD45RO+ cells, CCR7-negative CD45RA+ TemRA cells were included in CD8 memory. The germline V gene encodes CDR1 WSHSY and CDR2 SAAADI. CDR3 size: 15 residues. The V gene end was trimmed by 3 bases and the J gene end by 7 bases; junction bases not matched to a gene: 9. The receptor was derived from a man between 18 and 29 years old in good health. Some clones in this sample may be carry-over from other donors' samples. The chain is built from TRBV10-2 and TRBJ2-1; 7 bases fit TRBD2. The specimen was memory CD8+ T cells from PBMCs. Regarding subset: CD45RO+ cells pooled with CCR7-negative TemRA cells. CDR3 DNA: TGCGCCAGCAGTGAATCTGGACTAGTAGGTAATGAGCAGTTCTTC. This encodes CASSESGLVGNEQFF.